This is a list of T cell receptor beta chains from one sample in a study of spatial heterogeneity in lung cancer. A single record per CDR3 protein comes from TCRdb applying MiXCR to the 5' RACE reads. In the table there are about 22,000 distinct CDR3 sequences, around 5% of which are singletons. Sequencing was performed on PBMCs, taken at surgery. The receptors were gathered from a male donor with early-stage non-small cell lung cancer. Each CDR3 is given with its conserved first and last residue. Fields, in order: clone size, V gene, J gene, D gene, CDR3 protein, CDR3 DNA. A D gene is named only where the DNA matches it firmly. The size of a clone is reported for some rows only, either as once, few or many, or as a class for expanded clones.

>many|TRBV20-1|TRBJ2-7|.
CSARLVYEQYF
TGCAGTGCTAGACTCGTCTACGAGCAGTACTTC
>many|TRBV6-5|TRBJ2-7|TRBD1
CASSYSLRQGALYEQYF
TGTGCCAGCAGTTACTCTCTCCGGCAGGGGGCCCTCTACGAGCAGTACTTC
>many|TRBV4-3|TRBJ2-1|.
CASSQRLELSEVF
TGCGCCAGCAGCCAAAGGCTCGAACTAAGCGAGGTCTTC
>few|TRBV7-2|TRBJ1-4|TRBD1
CASSLNRGQVEKLFF
TGTGCCAGCAGCTTGAACAGGGGGCAAGTTGAAAAACTGTTTTTT
>many|TRBV5-6|TRBJ1-1|.
CASSPPIGLNTEAFF
TGTGCCAGCAGCCCCCCTATCGGCCTGAACACTGAAGCTTTCTTT
>.|TRBV5-1|TRBJ1-3|.
CTSSDRVGYFDSGNTIYF
TGCACCAGCAGCGACCGGGTCGGATACTTTGACTCTGGAAACACCATATATTTT
>.|TRBV21-1|TRBJ1-5|.
CASSKGTGGSGNQPQHF
TGTGCCAGCAGCAAAGGGACAGGGGGTTCGGGCAATCAGCCCCAGCATTTT
>few|TRBV11-3|TRBJ2-3|.
CASSLVVLGRGDTQYF
TGTGCCAGCAGCTTAGTAGTACTAGGTCGAGGAGATACGCAGTATTTT
>many|TRBV11-2|TRBJ2-5|.
CASRRQGDKETQYF
TGTGCCAGCAGACGTCAGGGAGATAAGGAGACCCAGTACTTC
>many|TRBV5-1|TRBJ1-1|TRBD1
CASKGGIEAFF
TGCGCCAGCAAAGGGGGCATTGAAGCTTTCTTT
>many|TRBV20-1|TRBJ2-2|TRBD1
CSAKGQLTGELFF
TGCAGTGCAAAGGGACAGCTCACCGGGGAGCTGTTTTTT
>.|TRBV20-1|TRBJ2-3|.
CSAREGTSPDTQYF
TGCAGTGCTAGAGAAGGGACTTCCCCAGATACGCAGTATTTT
>many|TRBV28|TRBJ1-3|.
CASSLSVSSGNTIYF
TGTGCCAGCAGTTTATCGGTTAGCTCTGGAAACACCATATATTTT
>many|TRBV20-1|TRBJ1-1|TRBD1
CSAPGQGDTEAFF
TGCAGTGCCCCAGGGCAGGGGGACACTGAAGCTTTCTTT
>many|TRBV12-5|TRBJ1-3|TRBD1
CASGLQRDSEAHFYSGNTIYF
TGTGCTAGTGGTCTACAGCGGGACAGCGAGGCGCACTTTTACTCTGGAAACACCATATATTTT
>.|TRBV7-2|TRBJ1-1|TRBD1
CASSSGQDTEAFF
TGTGCCAGCAGCTCCGGACAGGACACTGAAGCTTTCTTT
>medium-sized|TRBV29-1|TRBJ2-7|.
CSVVDGVKYEQYF
TGCAGCGTTGTGGACGGTGTAAAATACGAGCAGTACTTC
>many|TRBV7-7|TRBJ1-1|.
CASSSWDGNTEAFF
TGTGCTAGCAGCTCCTGGGACGGGAACACTGAAGCTTTCTTT
>many|TRBV29-1|TRBJ1-2|.
CSVESQQRGGYTF
TGCAGCGTTGAGTCGCAGCAAAGGGGCGGCTACACCTTC
>many|TRBV7-9|TRBJ1-2|.
CASSSQTTEYTF
TGTGCCAGCAGCTCTCAGACGACGGAGTACACCTTC
>.|TRBV7-2|TRBJ2-2|TRBD2
CASRPPGLAGELFF
TGTGCCAGCAGGCCTCCGGGACTAGCGGGGGAGCTGTTTTTT
>many|TRBV12-3/TRBV12-4|TRBJ1-1|.
CASSSNPDRLFDTEAFF
TGTGCCAGCAGTTCTAACCCGGACCGCCTTTTCGACACTGAAGCTTTCTTT
>many|TRBV20-1|TRBJ2-7|.
CSALSLEQYF
TGCAGTGCCCTAAGTCTCGAGCAGTACTTC
>.|TRBV6-2/TRBV6-3|TRBJ2-2|TRBD1
CASSYPRTGMVGELFF
TGTGCCAGCAGTTACCCACGGACAGGGATGGTCGGGGAGCTGTTTTTT
>many|TRBV3-1|TRBJ2-7|.
CASSQLPLSSEQYF
TGTGCCAGCAGCCAACTCCCGCTTAGTAGCGAGCAGTACTTC
>many|TRBV28|TRBJ1-2|TRBD1
CASSRDRDIYGYTF
TGTGCCAGCAGCCGGGACAGGGATATCTATGGCTACACCTTC
>many|TRBV6-2/TRBV6-3|TRBJ2-2|.
CASSGVPWGTGELFF
TGTGCCAGCAGTGGGGTCCCCTGGGGCACCGGGGAGCTGTTTTTT
>many|TRBV5-6|TRBJ1-6|TRBD1
CASSLDRGNSPLHF
TGTGCCAGCAGCTTGGACAGGGGAAATTCACCCCTCCACTTT
>.|TRBV6-4|TRBJ1-6|.
CASSDRDTNSPLHF
TGTGCCAGCAGTGACAGGGATACTAATTCACCCCTCCACTTT
>many|TRBV2|TRBJ1-1|.
CASKGERNTEAFF
TGTGCCAGCAAAGGAGAGAGAAACACTGAAGCTTTCTTT
>many|TRBV19|TRBJ2-5|.
CASSPSTASETQYF
TGTGCCAGTAGTCCATCGACCGCTAGCGAGACCCAGTACTTC
>few|TRBV7-9|TRBJ1-3|.
CASSLAGTSGNTIYF
TGTGCCAGCAGCTTAGCAGGGACCTCTGGAAACACCATATATTTT
>medium-sized|TRBV18|TRBJ2-1|.
CASSPLGDEQFF
TGTGCCAGCTCACCCCTAGGGGATGAGCAGTTCTTC
>many|TRBV4-2|TRBJ2-1|TRBD2
CASSQGLAGVTEQFF
TGTGCCAGCAGCCAAGGACTAGCGGGAGTTACTGAGCAGTTCTTC
>many|TRBV6-5|TRBJ1-5|.
CASSYAGINQPQHF
TGTGCCAGCAGTTACGCGGGTATCAATCAGCCCCAGCATTTT
>few|TRBV20-1|TRBJ2-1|TRBD1
CSARVGRTGVGGEQFF
TGCAGTGCTAGAGTGGGTAGGACAGGTGTCGGCGGTGAGCAGTTCTTC
>.|TRBV6-1|TRBJ2-3|.
CAIDRDSRPDTQYF
TGTGCCATCGATCGGGACTCGCGCCCAGATACGCAGTATTTT
>many|TRBV4-2|TRBJ2-1|.
CASSRGGGGRSYNEQFF
TGTGCCAGCAGCCGGGGCGGAGGAGGGCGGTCTTACAATGAGCAGTTCTTC
>many|TRBV5-1|TRBJ2-7|TRBD1
CASSLGGQGYEQYF
TGCGCCAGCAGCTTGGGGGGACAGGGCTACGAGCAGTACTTC
>many|TRBV7-6|TRBJ2-7|.
CASSQGGSYEQYF
TGTGCCAGCAGCCAAGGGGGCTCCTACGAGCAGTACTTC
>many|TRBV20-1|TRBJ2-3|.
CSARDPHTDTQYF
TGCAGTGCTAGAGATCCGCACACAGATACGCAGTATTTT
>many|TRBV7-2|TRBJ2-3|.
CASSLTGDTQYF
TGTGCCAGCAGCCTTACCGGAGATACGCAGTATTTT
>many|TRBV24-1|TRBJ2-2|.
CATSESSTSNTGELFF
TGTGCCACCAGTGAATCATCCACCTCGAACACCGGGGAGCTGTTTTTT
>many|TRBV6-2/TRBV6-3|TRBJ1-5|.
CASSYIREQPQHF
TGTGCCAGCAGTTACATTCGGGAGCAGCCCCAGCATTTT
>.|TRBV6-5|TRBJ2-7|.
CASSSGQTLGFSYEQYF
TGTGCCAGCAGTTCAGGACAGACGCTTGGATTCTCCTACGAGCAGTACTTC
>few|TRBV6-6|TRBJ1-5|.
CASSYLTENQPQHF
TGTGCCAGCAGTTACTTGACGGAGAATCAGCCCCAGCATTTT
>many|TRBV7-9|TRBJ2-5|TRBD1
CASSWTGTPETQYF
TGTGCCAGCAGCTGGACAGGGACACCAGAGACCCAGTACTTC
>many|TRBV28|TRBJ2-3|.
CAAEEGLTDTQYF
TGTGCCGCAGAGGAAGGGCTCACAGATACGCAGTATTTT
>medium-sized|TRBV28|TRBJ2-3|.
CASSLLTDTQYF
TGTGCCAGCAGTTTACTCACAGATACGCAGTATTTT